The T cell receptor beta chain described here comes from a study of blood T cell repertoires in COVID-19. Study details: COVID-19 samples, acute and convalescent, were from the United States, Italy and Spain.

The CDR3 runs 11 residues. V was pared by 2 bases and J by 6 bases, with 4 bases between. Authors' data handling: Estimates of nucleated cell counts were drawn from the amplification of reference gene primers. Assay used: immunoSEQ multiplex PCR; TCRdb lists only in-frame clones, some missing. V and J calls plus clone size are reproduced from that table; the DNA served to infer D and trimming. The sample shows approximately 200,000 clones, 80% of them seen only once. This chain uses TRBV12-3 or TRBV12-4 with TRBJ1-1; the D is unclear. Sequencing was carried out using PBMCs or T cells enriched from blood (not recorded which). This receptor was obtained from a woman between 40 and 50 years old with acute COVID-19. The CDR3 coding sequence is TGTGCCAGCAGTTTACTGTCTGAAGCTTTCTTT. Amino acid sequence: CASSLLSEAFF.